This T cell receptor (beta chain) was obtained from a study of T cells in Graves' hyperthyroidism and ophthalmopathy. Study-wide context: Peripheral blood was secured at the point of initial diagnosis, before any treatment.

V gave up 4 bases and J gave up 7 bases, with 24 bases separating them. Germline CDR1 reads SGDLS; CDR2 reads YYNGEE. The length of the CDR3 is 16 residues. Diagnoses rested on clinical symptoms, serum thyroxine and TRAb, thyroid ultrasound and orbital computed tomography. Fresh peripheral blood, about 9.6 ml, yielded the PBMCs. Amplification targeted TCR beta CDR3 regions from RNA transcripts. In the first-round RT-PCR of the TCR CDR3, the HTBI primer set was used. TCRdb used MiXCR to reprocess the multiplex PCR reads, holding one entry per CDR3 protein. The sample contains 350,000 to 400,000 distinct CDR3 sequences, around a sixth of which appear only once.

The sample was blood. The chain uses TRBV9 and TRBJ2-7; D unresolved. The sequence came from a man younger than 35 with Graves' ophthalmopathy. CDR3 sequence reads: CASSPQSSITGLEQYF. The CDR3 DNA reads as TGTGCCAGCAGCCCGCAAAGCTCCATCACGGGCCTGGAGCAGTACTTC.